This TCR beta chain originates from a study of cytomegalovirus exposure and HLA in healthy donors. Whole-study results and caveats: Associated with HLA alleles at 0.05 false discovery rate in a later analysis were 16,951 TCR beta sequences. Segments of the TCR beta V type were, in most cases, productive about 90% or about 30% of the time in an earlier analysis.

As regards this clone: The target antigen is unknown.

V dropped 1 base and J dropped 1 base, with 5 bases sitting between them. The CDR3 loop spans 13 amino acids. CDR1 and CDR2 from the germline V gene are SGHNT and YYREEE (reference sequence). Primers: 60 Vbeta forward and 13 Jbeta reverse. Data came from immunoSEQ multiplex PCR; TCRdb stores just in-frame clones and leaves some out. The sample's table shows 60,000 or so clones. The V call is TRBV5-4, the J call TRBJ2-5; D gene ambiguous. The sequenced sample consisted of PBMCs. The receptor comes from a woman aged 18 to 35 in good health and CMV-seronegative. CDR3 residues: CASSLPSQETQYF. CDR3 DNA sequence: TGTGCCAGCAGCTTGCCGTCCCAAGAGACCCAGTACTTC.